This T cell receptor (beta chain) was captured in a study of PD-L1 blockade in urothelial cancer. Study overall: About 85% of the roughly 29 patients were men who had bladder-origin urothelial cancer. Each participant's history included 0 to 3 prior chemotherapy regimens. The authors examined blood 3 weeks (second dose) and 6 weeks after treatment start.

Using immunoSEQ multiplex PCR, the repertoire was profiled, and TCRdb retains in-frame clones only, with some absent. Of tens of thousands of clones listed, roughly 89% were seen once; the top ten hold roughly 2%. Time point given: pretreatment peripheral blood. There were between 1 and 8 samples from each patient, taken pretreatment and on-treatment. V lost 5 bases to trimming and J lost 8 bases; unmatched junction nucleotides: 7. Germline V gene data show CDR1 as SGHAT and CDR2 as FQNNGV. CDR3 length: 14 residues. The sequencing used PBMCs, collected around atezolizumab (anti-PD-L1) treatment. The V call is TRBV11-2, the J call TRBJ1-4, with 8 bases lining up with TRBD1. The source of this sequence is a man aged 60 to 75 with urothelial cancer. The CDR3 DNA reads as TGTGCCAGCAGCCCCGGACAGGGTAGGGAAAAACTGTTTTTT. Translating gives CASSPGQGREKLFF. The complete variable domain, with remaining parts taken from reference TRBV11-2 and TRBJ1-4, reads EAGVAQSPRYKIIEKRQSVAFWCNPISGHATLYWYQQILGQGPKLLIQFQNNGVVDDSQLPKDRFSAERLKGVDSTLKIQPAKLEDSAVYLCASSPGQGREKLFFGSGTQLSVL.